This entry is about one T cell receptor (beta chain). This sample stems from a study of cytomegalovirus exposure and HLA in healthy donors. Vbeta (60) and Jbeta (13) primers were used in the PCR. Profiled with immunoSEQ multiplex PCR; TCRdb holds only in-frame clones, not every one. The table lists over 150,000 clones, 80% to 90% of them singletons, with 9.5% to 12% in the top ten. Material: PBMCs. The TCR was taken from a man aged 45-65 years in good health and CMV-seropositive.

The chain's CDR3 is CASSQGLAGPGELFF. CDR3 DNA: TGCGCCAGCAGCCAAGGACTAGCCGGGCCCGGGGAGCTGTTTTTT. The rearrangement links TRBV4-1 to TRBJ2-2, with 7 bases lining up with TRBD2. The CDR3 length is 15 residues. The V and J ends lost 1 base and 6 bases, in that order; junction bases with no gene match: 5. Germline-derived CDR1 and CDR2 are MGHRA and YSYEKL.